This TCR beta chain was identified during a study of Graves' ophthalmopathy and Graves' hyperthyroidism. Study-wide results and caveats: Ophthalmopathy was separated from stable hyperthyroidism by a 13-signature model with 87.88% sensitivity and over 70% specificity. Blood contained most expanded thyroid clonotypes exceeding 0.001 frequency. Sensitivity reached 60% to 71% and specificity under 85% when the model predicted ophthalmopathy progression.

This clonotype appeared many times. Its specificity is not known. The diagnostic workup employed clinical symptoms, serum thyroxine, TRAb, thyroid ultrasound and orbital computed tomography. RNA served as the template for amplifying TCR beta CDR3 regions. The workflow started with a first-round RT-PCR run with HTBI primers and then moved on to a second-round multiplex PCR. TCRdb independently ran MiXCR on the multiplex PCR reads; one entry per CDR3 protein. The table has 1 million to 1.3 million distinct CDR3 sequences, approximately 35% seen once. This sequence originates from an adult man with Graves' hyperthyroidism. The sequenced sample was peripheral blood or thyroid tissue (not recorded which).

The DNA of the CDR3 is TGTGCCAGCAGCGAAACCGGGACGGACTTCTACGAGCAGTACTTC. Translating it yields CASSETGTDFYEQYF. This rearrangement joins TRBV9 to TRBJ2-7, with D perhaps assigned TRBD1 or TRBD2 (5 bases each). The germline V gene has CDR1 SGDLS and CDR2 YYNGEE. The length of the CDR3 is 15 residues. V dropped 3 bases and J dropped 3 bases, with 16 bases sitting between them.